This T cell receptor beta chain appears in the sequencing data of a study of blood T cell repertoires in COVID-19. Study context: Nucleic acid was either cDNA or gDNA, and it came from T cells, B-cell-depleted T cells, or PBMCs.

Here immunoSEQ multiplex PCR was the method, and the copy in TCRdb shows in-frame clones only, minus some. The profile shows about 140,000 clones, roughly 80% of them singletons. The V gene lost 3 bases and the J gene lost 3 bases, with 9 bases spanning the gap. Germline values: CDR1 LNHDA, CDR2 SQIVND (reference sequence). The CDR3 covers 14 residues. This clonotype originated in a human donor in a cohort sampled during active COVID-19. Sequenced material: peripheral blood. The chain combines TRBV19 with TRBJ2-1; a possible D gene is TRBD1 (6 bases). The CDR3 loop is CASSIGQNYNEQFF. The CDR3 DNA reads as TGTGCCAGTAGTATCGGACAGAACTACAATGAGCAGTTCTTC.